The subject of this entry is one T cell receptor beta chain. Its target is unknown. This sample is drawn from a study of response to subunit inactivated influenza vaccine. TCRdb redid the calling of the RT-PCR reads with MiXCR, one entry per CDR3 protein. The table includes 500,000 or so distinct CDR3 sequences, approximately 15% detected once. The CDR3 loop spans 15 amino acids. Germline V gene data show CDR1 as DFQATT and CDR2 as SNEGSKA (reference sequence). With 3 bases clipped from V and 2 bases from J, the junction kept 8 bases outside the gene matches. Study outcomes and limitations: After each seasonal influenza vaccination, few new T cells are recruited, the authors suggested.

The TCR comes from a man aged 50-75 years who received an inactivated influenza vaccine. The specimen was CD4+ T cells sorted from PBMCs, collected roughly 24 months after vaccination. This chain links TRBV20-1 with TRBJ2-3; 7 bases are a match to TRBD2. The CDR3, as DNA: TGCAGTGCTAGCCCTAGCGGAGTTAACACAGATACGCAGTATTTT. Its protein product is CSASPSGVNTDTQYF.